These 29 T cell receptor beta chains were all obtained from the same sample, sequenced in a study of technical replicates of blood from a few donors. Method: immunoSEQ multiplex PCR; TCRdb's copy keeps in-frame clones and lacks some. The data show roughly 62,000 clones, 90% to 95% seen once. The sample consisted of PBMCs. The receptors stem from a human donor in good health. Some clones in this sample may be carry-over from other donors' samples.

This chain connects TRBV5-4 to TRBJ1-6; weak D call: TRBD1 (5 bases). V lost 2 bases and J lost 7, with 19 bases in between. The CDR3 is 17 amino acids. The germline V gene encodes CDR1 SGHNT and CDR2 YYREEE (reference sequence). CDR3 coding DNA: TGTGCCAGCAGCTTCGGTGGGGCAGGAAACTCAAATTCACCCCTCCACTTT. This sequence encodes CASSFGGAGNSNSPLHF.

This rearrangement joins TRBV7-3 to TRBJ1-1, with D uncertain. The germline V gene has CDR1 SGHTA and CDR2 FQGTGA. The CDR3 runs to 13 residues. The V gene lost 5 bases and the J gene lost 0 bases, with 7 bases spanning the gap. The CDR3 DNA follows: TGTGCCAGCAGCGAAACTTTGAACACTGAAGCTTTCTTT. Translating gives CASSETLNTEAFF.

V and J are TRBV30 and TRBJ2-7; 8 bases line up with TRBD2. Germline V gene sequence: CDR1 GTSNPN, CDR2 SVGIG (reference sequence). J lost 10 bases, V lost 7 bases, and 18 bases had no gene match. This CDR3 has 14 residues. In DNA, the CDR3 is TGTGCCTTGTCCGGAGAGCGGGGGACCCTCGGCCAGTACTTC. It yields the protein CALSGERGTLGQYF.

The chain couples TRBV15 to TRBJ2-2; the D is unclear. This CDR3 has 12 amino acids. V lost 1 base, J lost 5 bases, and 2 bases lay in between. Looked up from germline, CDR1 is LNHNV and CDR2 is YYDKDF (reference sequence). CDR3 sequence: CATSRATGELFF. The CDR3, as DNA: TGTGCCACCAGCAGAGCTACCGGGGAGCTGTTTTTT. Full variable domain (remainder filled in from reference TRBV15 and TRBJ2-2): DAMVIQNPRYQVTQFGKPVTLSCSQTLNHNVMYWYQQKSSQAPKLLFHYYDKDFNNEADTPDNFQSRRPNTSFCFLDIRSPGLGDTAMYLCATSRATGELFFGEGSRLTVL.

The gene calls are TRBV4-3 and TRBJ2-7, with 8 bases identical to TRBD1. This CDR3 is built from 15 residues. Germline loops: CDR1 LGHNA, CDR2 YSLEER. Trimming took 1 base from V and 1 from J; bases not matched to a gene: 3. CDR3 amino acids: CASSQGTGTSYEQYF. CDR3 sequence (DNA): TGCGCCAGCAGCCAAGGGACAGGGACTTCCTACGAGCAGTACTTC.

This sequence joins TRBV29-1 and TRBJ2-5; possible D gene TRBD1, 5 bases. The V gene lost 7 bases and the J gene lost 5 bases, with 11 bases spanning the gap. Germline V gives CDR1 SQVTM, CDR2 ANQGSEA. The CDR3 has 11 amino acids. The CDR3 loop is CSGGRVETQYF. In nucleotides, the CDR3 is TGCAGCGGAGGCAGGGTGGAGACCCAGTACTTC.

The V call is TRBV6-6, the J call TRBJ2-7, with TRBD2 identical over 10 bases. V lost 6 bases, J lost 3 bases, and 8 bases stayed unmatched. This CDR3 has 15 residues. Per the germline V gene, CDR1 is MNHNY and CDR2 is SVGAGI (reference sequence). DNA for the CDR3: TGTGCCAGCAGAAACCCCAGGACTAGCGGCTACGAGCAGTACTTC. This gives the protein CASRNPRTSGYEQYF.

This rearrangement joins TRBV4-2 to TRBJ2-5, with 7 bases identical to TRBD1. The CDR3 loop spans 15 amino acids. From germline, CDR1 is LGHNA and CDR2 YNFKEQ. J lost 4 bases, V lost 4 bases, and 9 bases had no gene match. The CDR3 DNA sequence: TGTGCCAGCAGCCCCGGGCTAAGGGGGCGAGAGACCCAGTACTTC. It encodes CASSPGLRGRETQYF.

V is TRBV5-1 and J is TRBJ2-1; 8 nucleotides align to TRBD1. V lost 0 bases and J lost 6; bases outside the gene matches: 2. The length of the CDR3 is 14 residues. CDR1 SGHRS and CDR2 YFSETQ come from the germline V gene. The DNA for the CDR3 is TGCGCCAGCAGCTTGGGGACAGGGAGCAATGAGCAGTTCTTC. Residues: CASSLGTGSNEQFF. Full variable domain (remainder filled in from reference TRBV5-1 and TRBJ2-1): KAGVTQTPRYLIKTRGQQVTLSCSPISGHRSVSWYQQTPGQGLQFLFEYFSETQRNKGNFPGRFSGRQFSNSRSEMNVSTLELGDSALYLCASSLGTGSNEQFFGPGTRLTVL.

The table lists this clone with a count of one. The rearrangement links TRBV7-9 to TRBJ1-4; D is possibly TRBD1 (5 bases). Germline V gene sequence: CDR1 SEHNR, CDR2 FQNEAQ (reference sequence). The length of the CDR3 is 15 residues. V gave up 3 bases and J gave up 8 bases, with 16 bases separating them. This chain's CDR3 is CASSFPQTTEEKLFF. The CDR3 DNA reads as TGTGCCAGCAGCTTTCCCCAGACGACAGAGGAAAAACTGTTTTTT.

The genes are TRBV6-5 and TRBJ2-7; the D gene is possibly TRBD1 (6 bases). Germline CDR1 MNHEY, CDR2 SVGAGI. This CDR3 spans 14 amino acids. The germline V and J ends were trimmed by 4 bases and 6 bases, with 16 bases remaining between them. This CDR3 is CASSSGDILGEQYF. CDR3 nucleotides: TGTGCCAGCAGTTCCGGGGACATCCTTGGCGAGCAGTACTTC.

The rearrangement links TRBV6-5 to TRBJ2-7; 9 bases match TRBD1. V was clipped by 8 bases and J by 5 bases; unmatched bases: 10. The CDR3 has 14 amino acids. The germline V gene has CDR1 MNHEY and CDR2 SVGAGI. CDR3 nucleotide sequence: TGTGCCAGCGGGAACCGGGACAGGGCCCACGAGCAGTACTTC. Translating it yields CASGNRDRAHEQYF.

The chain links TRBV6-5 to TRBJ2-7; tentatively, D is TRBD1 (6 bases). The germline CDR1 and CDR2 sequences are MNHEY and SVGAGI. V lost 6 bases to trimming and J lost 0 bases, with 12 bases between them. The CDR3 has 14 amino acids. CDR3 sequence reads: CASSLDRSSYEQYF. CDR3 DNA sequence: TGTGCCAGCAGCCTAGACAGGAGCTCCTACGAGCAGTACTTC.

CDR3 in amino acids: CASSKLAENTGELFF. The CDR3 nucleotides read TGTGCCAGCAGCAAACTGGCGGAGAACACCGGGGAGCTGTTTTTT. The rearrangement joins TRBV7-3 to TRBJ2-2; D gene unclear. Per germline, CDR1 SGHTA and CDR2 FQGTGA. V lost 5 bases and J lost 1, with 11 bases in between. This CDR3 spans 15 amino acids.

This chain links TRBV10-2 with TRBJ2-3, with D possibly TRBD2 on 5 matching bases. CDR1 and CDR2 (germline): WSHSY, SAAADI. V dropped 5 bases and J dropped 6 bases, with 12 bases sitting between them. CDR3 size: 13 residues. The CDR3 region has the DNA TGCGCCAGCAGTTCGGGGTACGGGGATACGCAGTATTTT. The encoded protein is CASSSGYGDTQYF.

The genes are TRBV7-9 and TRBJ1-1; a possible D gene is TRBD1 (5 bases). The V gene's germline CDR1 is SEHNR and CDR2 FQNEAQ (reference sequence). Trimming shortened V by 3 bases and J by 1 base, and 12 bases separated the two germline ends. The CDR3 is 15 amino acids. CDR3 residues: CASSLSGTPNTEAFF. The CDR3 nucleotides are TGTGCCAGCAGCTTGAGCGGGACGCCGAACACTGAAGCTTTCTTT.

This sequence joins TRBV4-3 and TRBJ2-1; TRBD2 matches 11 bases. This CDR3 spans 18 amino acids. Germline trimming cut 1 base from V and 0 bases from J; bases unmatched to any gene: 5. Germline CDR1 is LGHNA and CDR2 is YSLEER. CDR3 amino acids: CASSQALAGGPSYNEQFF. The DNA of the CDR3 is TGCGCCAGCAGCCAAGCGTTAGCGGGGGGGCCCTCCTACAATGAGCAGTTCTTC.

This chain connects TRBV12-5 to TRBJ2-2; maybe TRBD2 (7 bases). The CDR3 has 14 residues. Germline V gene lookup returns CDR1 LGHNT and CDR2 FRNRAP. V was cut by 4 bases and J by 8 bases, with 14 bases left in between. The CDR3 loop is CASGSGEGEGELFF. In DNA form, the CDR3 reads TGTGCTAGTGGTTCGGGGGAGGGGGAAGGGGAGCTGTTTTTT.

This chain connects TRBV27 to TRBJ2-7; D unresolved. The CDR3 has 16 amino acids. Germline CDR1 is MNHEY and CDR2 is SMNVEV (reference sequence). V was clipped by 6 bases and J by 2 bases, with 20 bases between them. CDR3 bases: TGTGCCAGCAGCCCCTCGTACTCGCGCCCACCCTACGAGCAGTACTTC. Translating gives CASSPSYSRPPYEQYF.

The J gene is TRBJ2-7, the V gene TRBV7-2; 13 nucleotides match TRBD2. Germline assignment: CDR1 SGHTA and CDR2 FQGNSA. The V segment lost 5 bases and the J segment 9 bases; nucleotides outside the gene matches: 10. The CDR3 spans 15 residues. CDR3 protein: CASSMGLAGKGRQYF. CDR3 in DNA: TGTGCCAGCAGCATGGGACTAGCGGGGAAGGGACGGCAGTACTTC. Based on the CDR3 plus reference TRBV7-2 and TRBJ2-7, the full variable domain is GAGVSQSPSNKVTEKGKDVELRCDPISGHTALYWYRQSLGQGLEFLIYFQGNSAPDKSGLPSDRFSAERTGGSVSTLTIQRTQQEDSAVYLCASSMGLAGKGRQYFGPGTRLTVT.

V and J are TRBV5-1 and TRBJ2-1; D possibly corresponds to TRBD2 (6 bases). Germline CDR1 SGHRS, CDR2 YFSETQ. Trimming left V 2 bases short and J 4 bases short, with 10 bases between. CDR3 length: 14 residues. In DNA form, the CDR3 reads TGCGCCAGCAGCTTTAGGACTACTTACAATGAGCAGTTCTTC. Translating gives CASSFRTTYNEQFF.

J is TRBJ1-3 and V is TRBV4-1; 7 bases line up with TRBD1. The CDR3 spans 15 residues. Per germline, CDR1 MGHRA and CDR2 YSYEKL. After removal of 1 base from V and 3 bases from J, the junction contained 3 bases not matched to a gene. The CDR3 coding sequence is TGCGCCAGCAGCCAAGGAACAGGGGTTGGAAACACCATATATTTT. Residues: CASSQGTGVGNTIYF.

This chain links TRBV27 with TRBJ2-7, with 12 bases fitting TRBD2. This CDR3 comprises 15 residues. Per the germline V gene, CDR1 is MNHEY and CDR2 is SMNVEV (reference sequence). V lost 5 bases and J lost 3; bases outside the gene matches: 5. The CDR3 region has the DNA TGTGCCAGCAGTCCTCTAGCGGGGGGGTTCTACGAGCAGTACTTC. Translated, it gives CASSPLAGGFYEQYF.

This clone has more than one count but fewer than ten. V and J are TRBV30 and TRBJ1-1; D unclear. Germline V gives CDR1 GTSNPN, CDR2 SVGIG (reference sequence). The germline V and J ends were trimmed by 5 bases and 4 bases, with 14 bases remaining between them. The CDR3 runs 13 residues. CDR3 in amino acids: CAWLTPSVTEAFF. The CDR3, as DNA: TGTGCCTGGCTCACTCCTTCGGTCACTGAAGCTTTCTTT. Combining the CDR3 with reference TRBV30 and TRBJ1-1 gives the whole variable domain SQTIHQWPATLVQPVGSPLSLECTVEGTSNPNLYWYRQAAGRGLQLLFYSVGIGQISSEVPQNLSASRPQDRQFILSSKKLLLSDSGFYLCAWLTPSVTEAFFGQGTRLTVV.

The chain uses TRBV7-2 and TRBJ2-7; D may be TRBD1 (6 bases). CDR1 SGHTA and CDR2 FQGNSA come from the germline V gene. V lost 5 bases and J lost 2, with 13 bases in between. This CDR3 spans 14 amino acids. The CDR3 DNA follows: TGTGCCAGCAGCCTGAACCGGGACACCTACGAGCAGTACTTC. This sequence encodes CASSLNRDTYEQYF.

The chain has TRBV4-1 and TRBJ2-7, with D unresolved. The CDR3 contains 15 residues. V was shortened by 0 bases and J by 0 bases, with 9 bases between the two germline ends. Germline V gene data show CDR1 as MGHRA and CDR2 as YSYEKL. CDR3 residues: CASSQDKAYSYEQYF. CDR3 nucleotides: TGCGCCAGCAGCCAAGATAAAGCGTACTCCTACGAGCAGTACTTC.

The V call is TRBV5-1, the J call TRBJ1-2, with TRBD1 matching over 8 bases. The CDR3 is made up of 13 amino acids. V dropped 5 bases and J dropped 3; count of bases not matched to a gene: 3. Per the germline V gene, CDR1 is SGHRS and CDR2 is YFSETQ. CDR3 coding DNA: TGCGCCAGCAGTCTACAGGGGGACTATGGCTACACCTTC. The encoded protein is CASSLQGDYGYTF.

This chain connects TRBV18 to TRBJ1-5; D might be TRBD1 (6 bases). Trimming stripped 3 bases from V and 6 bases from J, with 18 bases between. There are 16 residues in the CDR3. Germline CDR1 and CDR2: KGHSH and LQKENI. For the CDR3, the DNA is TGTGCCAGCTCACCTACGAGCAGGGGAGAGGGTCAGCCCCAGCATTTT. Protein sequence: CASSPTSRGEGQPQHF.

V usage is TRBV6-6 and J usage is TRBJ2-3; D call uncertain. The CDR3 extends over 14 amino acids. From germline, CDR1 is MNHNY and CDR2 SVGAGI (reference sequence). V was clipped by 6 bases and J by 2 bases, with 12 bases between them. In DNA form, the CDR3 reads TGTGCCAGCAGCCAAGTAGAGTTCACAGATACGCAGTATTTT. This gives the protein CASSQVEFTDTQYF.